This T cell receptor beta chain was documented in a study of metastatic and nonmetastatic thyroid tumors. Study background: Across blood and tumor or nodule tissue, repertoires from malignant and benign thyroid patients were compared with one another.

Every patient was untreated before thyroid surgery. General study findings and limits: It was reported that TCR beta diversity was significantly higher in malignant thyroid tumors than benign nodules, in blood and tumor.

This clone was picked up many times. The antigen is unknown. The CDR3 runs to 18 residues. Trimming at V came to 1 base and at J to 6 bases, leaving 10 bases not matched to a gene. Germline-derived CDR1 and CDR2 are SGHTA and FQGTGA. In the original processing: Building a distant-metastasis classifier for papillary thyroid cancer drew on CDR3 differences across clinicopathological groups. TCRdb re-called clones via MiXCR from the PCR reads. The V and J calls follow TCRdb's processing rather than the paper's. The data contain 20,000 to 25,000 clones, 13% to 15% of them singletons. This receptor was obtained from a female donor with papillary thyroid cancer or a benign thyroid nodule (not recorded which). Some clones in this sample may be carry-over from other donors' samples. Material: tumor tissue. The chain links TRBV7-3 to TRBJ2-1, with TRBD1 identical over 12 bases. CDR3 bases: TGTGCCAGCAGCTTAATGGGGACAGGGGGCCGCGAAATCAATGAGCAGTTCTTC. It is translated as CASSLMGTGGREINEQFF.